A single sample gave rise to the 28 T cell receptor beta chains below, sequenced in a study of vaccination and CD4 T cells after COVID-19. Antigens of these TCRs are unknown. The Oncomine TCR Beta short-read assay was applied to DNA of cultured CD4+ T cells. MiXCR, run by TCRdb on the PCR reads, gives a single entry per CDR3 protein. The table lists some 16,000 distinct CDR3 sequences, 45% to 55% of them singletons, with 12% in the top ten. Treatment: roughly ten-day PBMC culture with coronavirus spike peptide pools or control peptides (ViraFEST assay). Source material: CD4+ T cells from blood, cultured in vitro. The receptor source for this set is a human donor who had recovered from COVID-19.

The V call is TRBV28, the J call TRBJ2-2; D not resolved. The CDR3 is made up of 13 amino acids. V lost 4 bases and J 4 bases, leaving 7 bases between the germline ends. The germline CDR1 and CDR2 sequences are MDHEN and SYDVKM. As DNA, the CDR3 is TGTGCCAGCAGTTCCCTTGGCACCGGGGAGCTGTTTTTT. This codes for CASSSLGTGELFF.

This rearrangement joins TRBV7-2 to TRBJ1-2; D remains unclear. Germline V CDR1 and CDR2: SGHTA, FQGNSA. The CDR3 totals 15 residues. Trimming stripped 2 bases from V and 4 bases from J, with 14 bases between. CDR3 nucleotide sequence: TGTGCCAGCAGCTTAAGCAGTCTTTTAATCTATGGCTACACCTTC. Translated: CASSLSSLLIYGYTF.

V and J are TRBV10-3 and TRBJ2-5; 12 nucleotides align to TRBD2. Trimming took 6 bases from V and 2 from J; bases not matched to a gene: 4. This CDR3 is built from 15 residues. CDR1 is ENHRY and CDR2 is SYGVKD in the germline V gene. CDR3 in DNA: TGTGCCATCAGCCGGACTAGCGGGGAACAAGAGACCCAGTACTTC. It is translated as CAISRTSGEQETQYF.

This clonotype has only a few counts. V gene TRBV7-3 combines with J gene TRBJ2-2, with D possibly TRBD1 on 6 matching bases. The CDR3 runs to 15 residues. Germline assignment: CDR1 SGHTA and CDR2 FQGTGA. Trimming cost V 5 bases and J 7 bases, with 17 bases left between them. The CDR3 loop reads CASSPGTSIYGELFF. For the CDR3, the DNA is TGTGCCAGCAGCCCCGGGACATCTATCTACGGGGAGCTGTTTTTT. Drawing the rest from reference TRBV7-3 and TRBJ2-2, the complete variable domain is GAGVSQTPSNKVTEKGKYVELRCDPISGHTALYWYRQSLGQGPEFLIYFQGTGAADDSGLPNDRFFAVRPEGSVSTLKIQRTERGDSAVYLCASSPGTSIYGELFFGEGSRLTVL.

This chain links TRBV19 with TRBJ1-4; no clear D. Germline V gives CDR1 LNHDA, CDR2 SQIVND (reference sequence). The V and J ends lost 8 bases and 3 bases respectively, with 22 bases between them. The CDR3 runs 17 residues. Written as DNA, the CDR3 is TGTGCCAGTTCCCTAGGAAACTACGGGCCGGCTAATGAAAAACTGTTTTTT. The encoded protein is CASSLGNYGPANEKLFF.

This clonotype showed up just a few times. The chain employs TRBV6-2 or TRBV6-3 and TRBJ1-2, with D hard to call. V was clipped by 2 bases and J by 7 bases, with 5 bases between them. This CDR3 comprises 11 residues. Germline values: CDR1 MNHEY, CDR2 SVGEGT. The CDR3 is CASSYGVGYTF. The CDR3 DNA sequence: TGTGCCAGCAGTTACGGGGTTGGCTACACCTTC.

V usage is TRBV7-9 and J usage is TRBJ1-1; tentatively, D is TRBD1 (6 bases). V was shortened by 5 bases and J by 1 base, with 8 bases between the two germline ends. The CDR3 runs 13 residues. Germline CDR1 SEHNR, CDR2 FQNEAQ (reference sequence). DNA of the CDR3: TGTGCCAGCAGCCGAGGGGGGAACACTGAAGCTTTCTTT. It specifies CASSRGGNTEAFF.

This chain joins TRBV25-1 and TRBJ2-2; perhaps TRBD1 as D (6 bases). Germline loops: CDR1 MGHDK, CDR2 SYGVNS. The CDR3 has 12 residues. The ends were cut back, 7 bases at V and 5 bases at J, with 8 bases in the middle. The CDR3 spells CASTTGTGELFF. CDR3 DNA sequence: TGTGCCAGCACGACAGGAACCGGGGAGCTGTTTTTT.

V usage is TRBV11-2 and J usage is TRBJ2-2; 7 bases line up with TRBD1. This CDR3 contains 14 residues. The V segment lost 5 bases and the J segment 4 bases; nucleotides outside the gene matches: 4. Germline V gives CDR1 SGHAT, CDR2 FQNNGV. The CDR3 spells CASSRGQPTGELFF. Here the CDR3 DNA reads TGTGCCAGCAGCCGGGGACAGCCCACCGGGGAGCTGTTTTTT.

The chain joins TRBV7-8 to TRBJ2-7; D unresolved. Trimming stripped 4 bases from V and 3 bases from J, with 16 bases between. Germline lookup yields CDR1 SGHVS and CDR2 FQNEAQ. The length of the CDR3 is 15 residues. The CDR3 nucleotides are TGTGCCAGCAGCTCCCGACGATTTACACTCTACGAGCAGTACTTC. This codes for CASSSRRFTLYEQYF.

The CDR3 loop reads CASSMTASRNYGYTF. CDR3 DNA sequence: TGTGCCAGTAGTATGACAGCGAGCCGTAACTATGGCTACACCTTC. The genes are TRBV19 and TRBJ1-2; possibly TRBD1 for D (5 bases). The CDR3 is 15 amino acids. Germline V CDR1 and CDR2: LNHDA, SQIVND (reference sequence). V dropped 3 bases and J dropped 1 base, with 12 bases sitting between them. The full variable domain, in which reference TRBV19 and TRBJ1-2 provide the parts outside the CDR3, is DGGITQSPKYLFRKEGQNVTLSCEQNLNHDAMYWYRQDPGQGLRLIYYSQIVNDFQKGDIAEGYSVSREKKESFPLTVTSAQKNPTAFYLCASSMTASRNYGYTFGSGTRLTVV.

The chain links TRBV5-1 to TRBJ1-1; no clear D gene. The CDR3 totals 14 residues. Germline assignment: CDR1 SGHRS and CDR2 YFSETQ. Trimming removed 5 bases from V and 5 bases from J, with 16 bases in between. The DNA of the CDR3 is TGCGCCAGCAGTCGCGGATCCTCGGGGACTGAAGCTTTCTTT. Translating it yields CASSRGSSGTEAFF. The full variable domain, in which reference TRBV5-1 and TRBJ1-1 provide the parts outside the CDR3, is KAGVTQTPRYLIKTRGQQVTLSCSPISGHRSVSWYQQTPGQGLQFLFEYFSETQRNKGNFPGRFSGRQFSNSRSEMNVSTLELGDSALYLCASSRGSSGTEAFFGQGTRLTVV.

A single count supports this clonotype. The chain recombines TRBV20-1 with TRBJ2-3, with 10 positions matching TRBD2. CDR1 and CDR2 from the germline V gene are DFQATT and SNEGSKA (reference sequence). Trimming cost V 3 bases and J 3 bases; bases outside gene matches: 3. CDR3 length: 14 amino acids. The CDR3 coding sequence is TGCAGTGCTAGGGCTAGCGGGGGTACAGATACGCAGTATTTT. It translates to CSARASGGTDTQYF.

This chain uses TRBV7-2 with TRBJ2-3; perhaps TRBD2 as D (6 bases). This CDR3 contains 15 residues. Between the trimmed V and J ends, which lost 1 base and 5 bases, there was a span of 13 bases. CDR1 SGHTA and CDR2 FQGNSA come from the germline V gene. The CDR3 sequence is CASSLEAGPGDTQYF. In nucleotides, the CDR3 is TGTGCCAGCAGCTTAGAAGCGGGTCCGGGAGATACGCAGTATTTT.

The gene calls are TRBV5-4 and TRBJ1-1; D gene unclear. CDR1 SGHNT and CDR2 YYREEE come from the germline V gene (reference sequence). The CDR3 length is 13 residues. The V end was cut by 1 base, the J end by 2 bases, with 6 bases between. CDR3 sequence reads: CASSLTPNTEAFF. The CDR3 DNA sequence: TGTGCCAGCAGCTTGACTCCTAACACTGAAGCTTTCTTT.

V gene TRBV6-1 combines with J gene TRBJ2-7, with D possibly being TRBD2 (7 bases). V was clipped by 10 bases and J by 4 bases, with 23 bases between them. CDR1 MNHNS and CDR2 SASEGT come from the germline V gene. This CDR3 is 15 amino acids long. CDR3 residues: CATARSWGGAYEQYF. The CDR3 coding sequence is TGTGCCACCGCCCGCTCTTGGGGGGGCGCATACGAGCAGTACTTC.

This rearrangement joins TRBV6-2 or TRBV6-3 to TRBJ2-7; D gene ambiguous. The CDR3 runs 14 residues. Germline CDR1 reads MNHEY; CDR2 reads SVGEGT. V shed 2 bases and J shed 7 bases, with 15 bases lying between them. The CDR3 bases are TGTGCCAGCAGTTACCCATCAGGACGCCGAGAGCAGTACTTC. It encodes CASSYPSGRREQYF.

This clonotype was seen a few times. The rearrangement uses TRBV20-1 and TRBJ2-1; D is ambiguous. There are 15 residues in the CDR3. Trimming left V 5 bases short and J 4 bases short, with 18 bases between. Germline V gene lookup returns CDR1 DFQATT and CDR2 SNEGSKA (reference sequence). The CDR3 protein is CSALKAGHQYNEQFF. The CDR3 coding sequence is TGCAGTGCTCTCAAGGCTGGCCACCAGTACAATGAGCAGTTCTTC.

The gene calls are TRBV3-1 and TRBJ2-2; D remains unclear. Trimming stripped 3 bases from V and 6 bases from J, with 5 bases between. CDR3 size: 12 residues. The V gene's germline CDR1 is LGHDT and CDR2 YNNKEL (reference sequence). The CDR3 DNA is TGTGCCAGCAGCCAGGATCCCGGGGAGCTGTTTTTT. It codes for CASSQDPGELFF.

This clonotype was counted only a few times. The CDR3 DNA is TGTGCCAGCAGCTTACAACAGAACACTGAAGCTTTCTTT. Amino acids: CASSLQQNTEAFF. V gene TRBV7-2 combines with J gene TRBJ1-1; D ambiguous. The CDR3 contains 13 residues. The germline V and J ends were trimmed by 2 bases and 1 base, with 5 bases remaining between them. The V gene's germline CDR1 is SGHTA and CDR2 FQGNSA.

The V gene is TRBV27, the J gene TRBJ1-1; D is perhaps TRBD1 (6 bases). This CDR3 has 13 amino acids. The germline CDR1 and CDR2 sequences are MNHEY and SMNVEV (reference sequence). The V end was cut by 2 bases, the J end by 7 bases, with 11 bases between. CDR3 amino acids: CASSLRQGFEAFF. The CDR3 DNA sequence: TGTGCCAGCAGTTTAAGGCAGGGGTTTGAAGCTTTCTTT.

The genes are TRBV19 and TRBJ1-2, with D perhaps matching TRBD1 (5 bases). This CDR3 is built from 16 residues. CDR1 LNHDA and CDR2 SQIVND come from the germline V gene (reference sequence). Trimming shortened V by 5 bases and J by 4 bases, and 20 bases separated the two germline ends. The CDR3 DNA follows: TGTGCCAGTAGTTCTTGGGGCGGTCAGACTCTCTATGGCTACACCTTC. This translates into CASSSWGGQTLYGYTF.

CDR3 DNA sequence: TGTGCCAGCAGCTTAACCGACAACACTGAAGCTTTCTTT. It specifies CASSLTDNTEAFF. The chain employs TRBV7-2 and TRBJ1-1; no firm D call. Trimming took 2 bases from V and 2 from J, leaving 6 bases between them. CDR1 and CDR2 (germline): SGHTA, FQGNSA. CDR3 size: 13 residues.

CDR3 region: CSAIRVNDEQFF. In nucleotides, the CDR3 is TGCAGTGCTATCCGGGTCAACGATGAGCAGTTCTTC. The genes are TRBV20-1 and TRBJ2-1; no clear D. Germline V lookup: CDR1 DFQATT, CDR2 SNEGSKA (reference sequence). V lost 4 bases to trimming and J lost 8 bases, with 12 bases between them. The CDR3 runs 12 residues.

Concerning this clonotype itself: Relative to the germline gene, one junction end is altered; a read error may explain this. The genes are TRBV7-3 and TRBJ2-1, with D possibly called TRBD1 or TRBD2 (5 bases each). There are 20 residues in the CDR3. CDR1 and CDR2 from the germline V gene are SGHTA and FQGTGA. The CDR3 protein is CVSSTGPGSSVQVAYNEQFF. The CDR3 DNA reads as TGTGTCAGCAGCACAGGCCCGGGATCTTCTGTCCAGGTAGCCTACAATGAGCAGTTCTTC. Full variable domain (missing parts from reference TRBV7-3 and TRBJ2-1): GAGVSQTPSNKVTEKGKYVELRCDPISGHTALYWYRQSLGQGPEFLIYFQGTGAADDSGLPNDRFFAVRPEGSVSTLKIQRTERGDSAVYLCVSSTGPGSSVQVAYNEQFFGPGTRLTVL.

V usage is TRBV5-1 and J usage is TRBJ1-6; D remains unclear. Deletions cut 0 bases from V and 7 bases from J, with 8 bases between. CDR1 SGHRS and CDR2 YFSETQ come from the germline V gene. This CDR3 has 14 amino acids. CDR3 sequence: CASSLDGRNSPLHF. DNA of the CDR3: TGCGCCAGCAGCTTGGACGGCAGGAATTCACCCCTCCACTTT.

This chain uses TRBV20-1 with TRBJ2-1, with 7 nucleotides matching TRBD2. The CDR3 is 16 residues long. In germline, CDR1 is DFQATT, CDR2 SNEGSKA (reference sequence). Unmatched junction bases numbered 10, after V lost 2 bases and J lost 3 bases. The CDR3 nucleotides are TGCAGTGCTAGATCCCTCGCGCGGGGGAACTACAATGAGCAGTTCTTC. As protein: CSARSLARGNYNEQFF.

The V gene is TRBV20-1, the J gene TRBJ2-7; TRBD1 matches 9 bases. The trim removed 3 bases at V and 5 bases at J, leaving 11 bases unmatched. The CDR3 contains 15 residues. CDR1 is DFQATT, CDR2 SNEGSKA, per germline (reference sequence). The CDR3 is CSARSWTGAIDEQYF. CDR3 sequence (DNA): TGCAGTGCTAGGTCCTGGACAGGGGCGATAGACGAGCAGTACTTC.